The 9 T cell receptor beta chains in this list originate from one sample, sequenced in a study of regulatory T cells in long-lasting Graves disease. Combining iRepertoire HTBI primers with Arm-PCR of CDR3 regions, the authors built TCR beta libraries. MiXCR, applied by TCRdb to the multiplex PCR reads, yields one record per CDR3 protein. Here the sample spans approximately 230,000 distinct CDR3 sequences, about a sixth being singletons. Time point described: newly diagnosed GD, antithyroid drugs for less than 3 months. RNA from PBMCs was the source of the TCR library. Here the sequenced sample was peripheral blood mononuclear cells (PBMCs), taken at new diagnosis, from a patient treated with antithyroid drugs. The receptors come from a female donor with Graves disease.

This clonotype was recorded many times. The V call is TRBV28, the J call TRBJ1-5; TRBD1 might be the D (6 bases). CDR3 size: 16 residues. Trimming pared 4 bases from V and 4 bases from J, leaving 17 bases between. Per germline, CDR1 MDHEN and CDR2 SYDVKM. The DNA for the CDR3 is TGTGCCAGCAGTTCAGACATGGGGGGGCAAAATCAGCCCCAGCATTTT. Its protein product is CASSSDMGGQNQPQHF.

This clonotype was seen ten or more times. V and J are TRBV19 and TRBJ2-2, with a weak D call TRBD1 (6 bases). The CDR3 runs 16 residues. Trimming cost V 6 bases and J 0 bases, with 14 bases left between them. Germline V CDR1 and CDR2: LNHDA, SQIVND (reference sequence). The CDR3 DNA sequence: TGTGCCAGTAGCCCCTGGGCAGGGGCGAACACCGGGGAGCTGTTTTTT. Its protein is CASSPWAGANTGELFF.

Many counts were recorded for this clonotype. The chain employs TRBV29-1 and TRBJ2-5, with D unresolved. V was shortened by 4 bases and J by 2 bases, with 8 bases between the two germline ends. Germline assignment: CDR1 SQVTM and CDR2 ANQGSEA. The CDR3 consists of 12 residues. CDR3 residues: CSVAQVQETQYF. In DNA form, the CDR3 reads TGCAGCGTTGCCCAAGTACAAGAGACCCAGTACTTC.

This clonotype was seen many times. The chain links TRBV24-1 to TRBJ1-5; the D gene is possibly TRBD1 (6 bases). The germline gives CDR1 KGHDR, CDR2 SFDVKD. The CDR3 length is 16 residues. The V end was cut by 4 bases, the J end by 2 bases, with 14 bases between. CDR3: CATSDRGKTGNQPQHF. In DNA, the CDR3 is TGTGCCACCAGTGACAGGGGAAAAACGGGCAATCAGCCCCAGCATTTT.

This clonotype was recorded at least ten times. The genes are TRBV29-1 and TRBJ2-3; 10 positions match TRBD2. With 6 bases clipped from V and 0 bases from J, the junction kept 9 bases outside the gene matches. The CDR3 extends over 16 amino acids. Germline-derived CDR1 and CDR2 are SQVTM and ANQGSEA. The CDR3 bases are TGCAGCGTAGGGGGACTAGCGCAGACTAGCACAGATACGCAGTATTTT. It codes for CSVGGLAQTSTDTQYF.

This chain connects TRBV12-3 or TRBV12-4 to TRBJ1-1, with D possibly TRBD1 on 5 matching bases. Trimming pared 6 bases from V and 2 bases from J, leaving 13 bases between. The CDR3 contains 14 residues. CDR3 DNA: TGTGCCAGCAGCGACCCCAGGGTAAACACTGAAGCTTTCTTT. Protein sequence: CASSDPRVNTEAFF.

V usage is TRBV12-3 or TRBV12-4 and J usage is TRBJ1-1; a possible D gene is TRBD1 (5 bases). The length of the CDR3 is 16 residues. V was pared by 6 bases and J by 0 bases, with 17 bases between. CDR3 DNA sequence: TGTGCCAGCAGGCTACGGAGGGGAACGGTGAACACTGAAGCTTTCTTT. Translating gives CASRLRRGTVNTEAFF.

The CDR3 coding sequence is TGTGCCAGTAGTACAGGATACTCAAGGAGTCAGCCCCAGCATTTT. Protein product: CASSTGYSRSQPQHF. The genes are TRBV19 and TRBJ1-5, with D hard to call. Germline CDR1 is LNHDA and CDR2 is SQIVND (reference sequence). Trimming stripped 4 bases from V and 6 bases from J, with 16 bases between. The CDR3 covers 15 residues.

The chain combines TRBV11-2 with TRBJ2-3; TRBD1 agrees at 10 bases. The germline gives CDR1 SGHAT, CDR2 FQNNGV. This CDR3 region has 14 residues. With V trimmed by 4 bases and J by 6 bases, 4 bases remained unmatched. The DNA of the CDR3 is TGTGCCAGCAGCTGGGGGACAGGGGTTGATACGCAGTATTTT. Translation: CASSWGTGVDTQYF.